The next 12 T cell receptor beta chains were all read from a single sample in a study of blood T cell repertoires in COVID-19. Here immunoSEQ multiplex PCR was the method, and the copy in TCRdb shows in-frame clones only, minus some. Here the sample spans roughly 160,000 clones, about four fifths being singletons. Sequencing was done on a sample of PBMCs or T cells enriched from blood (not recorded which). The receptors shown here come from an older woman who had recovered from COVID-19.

Here the CDR3 DNA reads TGCGCCAGCAGCAGAGGACAGGGGTATGACACTGAAGCTTTCTTT. This sequence encodes CASSRGQGYDTEAFF. The rearrangement joins TRBV5-1 to TRBJ1-1; 9 bases match TRBD1. Germline CDR1 and CDR2: SGHRS and YFSETQ. J gave up 3 bases and V 4 bases, and 7 bases lay outside the gene matches. The CDR3 sequence is 15 residues long.

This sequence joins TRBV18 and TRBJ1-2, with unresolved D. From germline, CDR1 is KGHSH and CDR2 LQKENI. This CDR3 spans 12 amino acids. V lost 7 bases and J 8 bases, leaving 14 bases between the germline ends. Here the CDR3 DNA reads TGTGCCAGCTTCTCGACTTGGGAGGGCTACACCTTC. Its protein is CASFSTWEGYTF.

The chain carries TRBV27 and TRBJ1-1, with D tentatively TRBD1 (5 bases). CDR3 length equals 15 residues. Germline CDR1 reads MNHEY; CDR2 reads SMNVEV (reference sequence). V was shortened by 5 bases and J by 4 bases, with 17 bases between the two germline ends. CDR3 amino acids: CASSKLPGGGTEAFF. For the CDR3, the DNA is TGTGCCAGCAGTAAGCTACCCGGGGGGGGCACTGAAGCTTTCTTT.

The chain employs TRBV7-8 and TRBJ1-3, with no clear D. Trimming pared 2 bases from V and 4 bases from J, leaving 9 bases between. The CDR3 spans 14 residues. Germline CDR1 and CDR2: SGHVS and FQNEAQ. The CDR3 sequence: CASSLQDLGNTIYF. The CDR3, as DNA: TGTGCCAGCAGCTTACAGGATTTGGGAAACACCATATATTTT.

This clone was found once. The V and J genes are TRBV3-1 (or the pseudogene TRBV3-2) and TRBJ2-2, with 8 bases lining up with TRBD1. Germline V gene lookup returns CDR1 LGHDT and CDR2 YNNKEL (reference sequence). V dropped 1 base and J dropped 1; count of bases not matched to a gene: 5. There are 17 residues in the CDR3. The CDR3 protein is CASSQVTGTGNTGELFF. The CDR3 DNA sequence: TGTGCCAGCAGCCAAGTTACCGGGACAGGGAACACCGGGGAGCTGTTTTTT.

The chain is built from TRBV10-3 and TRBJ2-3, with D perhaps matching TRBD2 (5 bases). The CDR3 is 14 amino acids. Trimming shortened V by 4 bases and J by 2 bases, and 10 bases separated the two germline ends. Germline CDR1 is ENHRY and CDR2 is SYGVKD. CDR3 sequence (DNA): TGTGCCATCAGTGTCCCGGGGAACACAGATACGCAGTATTTT. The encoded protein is CAISVPGNTDTQYF.

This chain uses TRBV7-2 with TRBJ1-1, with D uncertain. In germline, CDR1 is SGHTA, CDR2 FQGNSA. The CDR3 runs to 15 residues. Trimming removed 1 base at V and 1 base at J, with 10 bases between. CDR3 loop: CASSLDPGSNTEAFF. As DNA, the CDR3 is TGTGCCAGCAGCTTAGATCCGGGTTCGAACACTGAAGCTTTCTTT. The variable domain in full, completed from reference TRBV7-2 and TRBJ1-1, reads GAGVSQSPSNKVTEKGKDVELRCDPISGHTALYWYRQSLGQGLEFLIYFQGNSAPDKSGLPSDRFSAERTGGSVSTLTIQRTQQEDSAVYLCASSLDPGSNTEAFFGQGTRLTVV.

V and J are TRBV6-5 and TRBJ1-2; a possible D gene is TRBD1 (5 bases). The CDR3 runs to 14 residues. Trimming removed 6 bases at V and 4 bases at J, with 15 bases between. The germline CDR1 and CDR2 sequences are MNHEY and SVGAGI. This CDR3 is CASSSSGGIYGYTF. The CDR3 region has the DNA TGTGCCAGCAGCTCCAGCGGGGGGATCTATGGCTACACCTTC.

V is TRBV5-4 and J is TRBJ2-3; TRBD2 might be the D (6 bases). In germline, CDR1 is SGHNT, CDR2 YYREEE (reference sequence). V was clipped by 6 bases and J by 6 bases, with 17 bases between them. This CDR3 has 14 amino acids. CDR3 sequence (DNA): TGTGCCAGCACCGCGGGGTTTGGTTCGGATACGCAGTATTTT. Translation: CASTAGFGSDTQYF. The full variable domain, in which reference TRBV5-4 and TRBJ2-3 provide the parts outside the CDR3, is ETGVTQSPTHLIKTRGQQVTLRCSSQSGHNTVSWYQQALGQGPQFIFQYYREEENGRGNFPPRFSGLQFPNYSSELNVNALELDDSALYLCASTAGFGSDTQYFGPGTRLTVL.

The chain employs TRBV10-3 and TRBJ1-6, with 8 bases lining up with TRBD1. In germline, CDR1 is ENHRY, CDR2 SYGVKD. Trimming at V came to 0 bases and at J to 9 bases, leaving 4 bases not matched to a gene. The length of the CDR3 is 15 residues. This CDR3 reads CAISESGQGGSPLHF. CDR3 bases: TGTGCCATCAGTGAGTCTGGACAGGGAGGTTCACCCCTCCACTTT.

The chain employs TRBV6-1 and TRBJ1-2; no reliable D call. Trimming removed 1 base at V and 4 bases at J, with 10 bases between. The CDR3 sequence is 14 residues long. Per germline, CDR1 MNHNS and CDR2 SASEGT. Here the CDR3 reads CASSEVGGSYGYTF. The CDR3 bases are TGTGCCAGCAGTGAAGTCGGAGGGAGCTATGGCTACACCTTC.

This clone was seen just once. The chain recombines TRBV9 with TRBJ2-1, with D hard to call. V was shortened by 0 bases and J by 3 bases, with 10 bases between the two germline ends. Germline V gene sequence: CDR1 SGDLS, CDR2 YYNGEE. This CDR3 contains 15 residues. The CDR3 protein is CASSVGGSLYNEQFF. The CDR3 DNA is TGTGCCAGCAGCGTAGGAGGATCTCTCTACAATGAGCAGTTCTTC.